Listed below are T cell receptor beta chains from one sample, sequenced in a study of T cell changes during pregnancy in multiple sclerosis. Sequencing was performed with immunoSEQ multiplex PCR; in TCRdb, only in-frame clones are kept and a portion is missing. This table has approximately 83,000 clones, approximately 92% appearing once. The sample was peripheral blood, taken in the first trimester of pregnancy. Receptors were obtained from a female donor with multiple sclerosis, enrolled in a pregnancy study. Both conserved end residues are trimmed from each CDR3. The order of the fields is V gene, J gene, CDR3 protein.

TRBV5-1	TRBJ1-1	ASSPRQGRNTEAF
TRBV29-1	TRBJ2-7	SVQGLYEQY
TRBV5-1	TRBJ2-7	ASSFSGSYEQY
TRBV15	TRBJ1-1	ATSRDLVYRTEAF
TRBV7-2	TRBJ2-7	ASSVSGGGAYEQY
TRBV9	TRBJ1-4	ASSPGTGDEKLF
TRBV6-6	TRBJ2-5	ASRGTGEETQY
TRBV5-1	TRBJ2-7	ASSLGQGLGEQY
TRBV6-6	TRBJ1-2	ASSYSSTRVGYT
TRBV7-9	TRBJ1-2	ASSLSGTESSYGYT
TRBV7-9	TRBJ2-3	ASSPMGLAGIDTQY
TRBV27	TRBJ2-7	ASSFLRTGIPYEQY
TRBV18	TRBJ2-7	ASSPPSGVGEQY
TRBV2	TRBJ2-3	ASRGRMASTDTQY
TRBV30	TRBJ2-7	AWSRGATYEQY
TRBV2	TRBJ1-5	ASSVEIGVSQPQH
TRBV7-9	TRBJ1-2	ASSLVRDRGRINYGYT
TRBV5-4	TRBJ2-2	ASSLAVGGSSGELF
TRBV6-5	TRBJ2-2	STGADTGELF
TRBV27	TRBJ1-1	ASSPRAFPDTEAF
TRBV29-1	TRBJ1-2	SVIQGGSGYT
TRBV10-3	TRBJ1-6	AISESTVGTGVSPLH
TRBV2	TRBJ2-3	ASSPLDTQY
TRBV13	TRBJ2-3	ASSLGRTGRDTQY
TRBV27	TRBJ1-2	ASRNQGEANYGYT
TRBV6-5	TRBJ1-4	ASSTGTEGEKLF
TRBV11-2	TRBJ1-1	ASRRTESMAF
TRBV15	TRBJ2-1	ATSNSTHSGEQF
TRBV7-3	TRBJ2-1	ASSLMGGYNEQF
TRBV11-2	TRBJ1-1	ASSFSTGGVEAF
TRBV6-4	TRBJ1-5	ASSESALEPQH
TRBV19	TRBJ1-1	ASSINPGEGDTEAF
TRBV30	TRBJ1-6	AWRGVKTGLFNNSPLH
TRBV11-2	TRBJ2-1	ASIPGTGRNEQF
TRBV30	TRBJ1-1	ACSPGRGRTEAF
TRBV4-2	TRBJ2-5	ASSQTDGPGGQETQY
TRBV4-1	TRBJ1-3	ASSHDRFSGNTIY
TRBV5-4	TRBJ1-1	ASSVGQGVPEAF
TRBV2	TRBJ2-7	ASRSTSGGKPYEQY
TRBV5-1	TRBJ1-1	ASSWDRDNEAF
TRBV19	TRBJ1-5	ASGGNQPQH
TRBV6-6	TRBJ1-6	ASLQASSYNSPLH
TRBV19	TRBJ2-1	ASSMLAGGGEQF
TRBV5-1	TRBJ2-3	ASSLGGAGGPDTQY
TRBV30	TRBJ1-2	AWSDYGYT
TRBV7-8	TRBJ2-2	ASSLDGTIGELF